The entry below describes one T cell receptor beta chain. The entry originates in a study of blood T cell repertoires in COVID-19. The authors' processing: It was from reference gene primer amplification that nucleated cell counts were estimated. This table comes from immunoSEQ multiplex PCR, and its TCRdb copy is limited to in-frame clones, with some not included. V, J and clone size derive from that table, while D and trimming were established from the DNA sequence. The data contain 25,000 to 30,000 clones, over 75% of them seen just once; the ten biggest clones take up over 9%. Sequencing input: peripheral blood. This clonotype was sampled from a man aged 55 to 69 with acute or convalescent COVID-19.

The CDR3 DNA reads as TGTGCCAGCAGTTGGGGCAGGGGGCCCTCGCAGCCCCAGCATTTT. This encodes CASSWGRGPSQPQHF. The V and J genes are TRBV28 and TRBJ1-5; 8 positions agree with TRBD1. The germline V gene encodes CDR1 MDHEN and CDR2 SYDVKM. Trimming at V came to 4 bases and at J to 7 bases, leaving 9 bases not matched to a gene. This CDR3 is built from 15 residues.